This T cell receptor (beta chain) was sequenced in a study of OX40 agonist ivuxolimab in advanced cancers. Turning to the study itself: Patients took ivuxolimab, an agonistic anti-OX40 (CD134) antibody.

This CDR3 has 18 amino acids. J lost 1 base, V lost 3 bases, and 9 bases had no gene match. Germline CDR1 is MDHEN and CDR2 is SYDVKM. Overall study results and limits: Circulating CD4+ and CD8+ T cells showed clonal expansion by week 6 at 0.1 to 3.0 mg/kg.

TCRdb's table, derived via immunoSEQ multiplex PCR, lists solely in-frame clones and lacks some. The sample gives about 110,000 clones, over 75% of which show up once; around 0.5% is in the top ten. Comments on this clone: Its cognate antigen is unknown.

The chain uses TRBV28 and TRBJ1-5, with TRBD1 matching 10 bases. The sequencing here drew on CD4+ or CD8+ T cells sorted from blood, taken in a trial of the OX40 agonist ivuxolimab. This receptor was taken from an adult with an advanced solid tumor such as melanoma, head and neck, liver or kidney cancer. CDR3 coding DNA: TGTGCCAGCAGTTTCTTTGACAGGGGGCTTCGAAGCAATCAGCCCCAGCATTTT. Translation: CASSFFDRGLRSNQPQHF.